These 10 T cell receptor beta chains were all obtained from the same sample, sequenced in a study of blood T cell repertoires in COVID-19. Measured with immunoSEQ multiplex PCR; TCRdb has only the in-frame clones, and not every one. This sample carries about 280,000 clones, about 90% of them seen once, and the ten largest clones take 11%. The sequencing sample was made of peripheral blood. The origin of the receptors is a woman aged 30 to 39 with COVID-19, enrolled during active disease.

V usage is TRBV2 and J usage is TRBJ1-1, with 7 bases identical to TRBD1. The CDR3 runs 16 residues. Germline assignment: CDR1 SNHLY and CDR2 FYNNEI. The J segment lost 3 bases and the V segment lost 6 bases, leaving 13 bases of the junction unmatched. CDR3 DNA: TGTGCCAGCAGGTCTCCAACGGGACAGTGGTACACTGAAGCTTTCTTT. It is translated as CASRSPTGQWYTEAFF.

The chain uses TRBV19 and TRBJ2-3; D gene ambiguous. Trimming left V 5 bases short and J 2 bases short, with 14 bases between. The CDR3 consists of 15 residues. Germline V gives CDR1 LNHDA, CDR2 SQIVND (reference sequence). Here the CDR3 reads CASSSLPPNTDTQYF. CDR3 coding DNA: TGTGCCAGTAGTTCACTACCCCCAAACACAGATACGCAGTATTTT.

The J gene is TRBJ2-7, the V gene TRBV11-2, with 8 bases matching TRBD1. CDR3 length equals 14 residues. Germline V CDR1 and CDR2: SGHAT, FQNNGV. Unmatched junction bases numbered 7, after V lost 4 bases and J lost 5 bases. The CDR3 nucleotides read TGTGCCAGCAGCTCGACTCAGGGGGCGGACGAGCAGTACTTC. This gives the protein CASSSTQGADEQYF.

CDR3 coding DNA: TGTGCCAGCAGTTTAGGAGGTCCGGGATGGCAGTACTTC. Encoded protein: CASSLGGPGWQYF. The rearrangement uses TRBV12-3 or TRBV12-4 and TRBJ2-7, with D perhaps matching TRBD2 (5 bases). The CDR3 contains 13 residues. Deletions cut 1 base from V and 9 bases from J, with 13 bases between.

The gene calls are TRBV7-8 and TRBJ1-1, with TRBD1 as a possible D gene (5 bases). V lost 6 bases, J lost 6 bases, and 11 bases lay in between. The CDR3 spans 12 residues. The germline CDR1 and CDR2 sequences are SGHVS and FQNEAQ. CDR3 protein: CASRGRDPEAFF. The CDR3 nucleotides read TGTGCCAGCAGGGGGAGGGACCCTGAAGCTTTCTTT.

The rearrangement joins TRBV7-9 to TRBJ2-5; 7 bases are shared with TRBD1. J gave up 6 bases and V 1 base, and 5 bases lay outside the gene matches. This CDR3 is built from 14 residues. Germline CDR1 SEHNR, CDR2 FQNEAQ (reference sequence). CDR3 residues: CASSLDTRGKTQYF. In DNA form, the CDR3 reads TGTGCCAGCAGCTTAGATACCAGGGGGAAGACCCAGTACTTC.

The CDR3 DNA reads TGTGCCAGCAGTACCACGGGGGGGCATGGCTACACCTTC. Amino acids: CASSTTGGHGYTF. The rearrangement uses TRBV6-5 and TRBJ1-2, with D possibly matching TRBD1 (6 bases). The CDR3 consists of 13 residues. In germline, CDR1 is MNHEY, CDR2 SVGAGI. V was trimmed by 5 bases and J by 6 bases, leaving 13 bases between them.

This clone was seen only once. V is TRBV6-5 and J is TRBJ2-3; 7 positions agree with TRBD1. This CDR3 is 14 amino acids long. V shed 7 bases and J 3 bases; nucleotides not matched to a gene: 7. In germline, CDR1 is MNHEY, CDR2 SVGAGI. As DNA, the CDR3 is TGTGCCAGCATGGAAGGGGGCGCGACAGATACGCAGTATTTT. It yields the protein CASMEGGATDTQYF.

The chain couples TRBV11-2 to TRBJ2-7, with D possibly matching TRBD2 (6 bases). CDR1 and CDR2 (germline): SGHAT, FQNNGV. CDR3 size: 15 residues. The V end was cut by 10 bases, the J end by 3 bases, with 22 bases between. This CDR3 is CATSGDLRDFYEQYF. The CDR3 coding sequence is TGTGCCACTTCGGGGGACCTTAGGGATTTCTACGAGCAGTACTTC.

The V call is TRBV11-3, the J call TRBJ2-5; TRBD2 agrees at 8 bases. The CDR3 runs 15 residues. Germline CDR1 SGHNT, CDR2 YENEEA. V gave up 6 bases and J gave up 1 base; unmatched junction bases: 7. The CDR3 is CASSSNGGAQETQYF. The DNA of the CDR3 is TGTGCCAGCAGTTCTAACGGGGGGGCCCAAGAGACCCAGTACTTC.